This TCR beta chain is drawn from a study of cytomegalovirus exposure and HLA in healthy donors. Study at large: Prior work identified some 120 million unique TCR beta sequences in roughly 180 million T cells. Study findings and constraints: HLA restriction was apparent for most CMV-associated TCR beta chains in a later analysis. Presence/absence comparisons presumed near-even sequencing depth among donors. Productive rates of about 87% or about 30% were seen for most TCR beta V segments in an earlier analysis.

Germline V gives CDR1 SGHAT, CDR2 FQNNGV. The CDR3 contains 16 residues. PCR primers comprised 60 Vbeta and 13 Jbeta primers. Repertoires were generated with immunoSEQ multiplex PCR, while TCRdb's copy carries only in-frame clones and drops some. This sample has about 200,000 clones, with roughly 80% found just once. To note about this clone: Antigen unknown. A read error may account for a junction end that differs from germline.

The sample taken for sequencing was PBMCs. This clonotype originated in a male donor in good health and CMV-seronegative. This chain connects TRBV11-2 to TRBJ2-5, with TRBD2 identical over 9 bases. CDR3 bases: TGTGCCAGCTGCTTAGGGGGCGGGAGGGCCGGGGAGACCCAGTACTTC. This gives the protein CASCLGGGRAGETQYF.